This T cell receptor beta chain is drawn from a study of blood T cell repertoires in COVID-19 (dated by TCRdb to between 2020 and 2021). Context from the whole study: Samples from collaborators originated in the United States, Italy and Spain and spanned both the acute and convalescent phases of COVID-19. The prospective study material was composed of cDNA or gDNA derived from T cells, B-cell-depleted T cells, or PBMCs. Deeply sampled blood TCRbeta repertoires from subjects exposed to, actively infected with, or recovered from COVID-19 were included in the dataset. The repertoires were made available in a free public database intended to serve as a resource for research on the immune response to SARS-CoV-2. The samples were drawn from two sources: the first 160 participants of the ongoing ImmuneRACE study, and 1,200 or so subjects contributed by 6 global collaborators. Nearly every sample came with metadata listing a de-identified subject ID, COVID-19 status, age in years and sex. Where available, HLA class I and class II types were taken from metadata supplied by the sample provider and were not determined by assay-based typing.

TCRbeta CDR3 regions were amplified from genomic DNA using the immunoSEQ Assay, a bias-controlled multiplex PCR. Per the source publication's procedure: Within the assay, amplification of reference gene primers was used to estimate how many nucleated cells each sample contained. To quantify the absolute abundance of each unique TCRbeta CDR3 rearrangement, sequence reads were collapsed and filtered. For each sample, productive Simpson clonality was calculated as the square root of Simpson's diversity index across productive rearrangements. In TCRdb, the immuneACCESS table is reduced to in-frame sequences with V and J assigned. These tables do not hold every clone; where another copy was compared, an unresolved V gene accounts for under half, and the others remain unexplained. The DNA was the basis for D and trimming; V, J and clone size are from that table. Here the sample has about 330,000 clones; 70% to 90% occur a single time. Approximately 4% of the sample goes to the ten largest clones.

General findings and caveats noted by the study authors: The quantity of clinical and demographic metadata differed by source and by participant and was supplied without curation.

Comments on this clone: Its antigen remains unidentified. No qualities accompany the bases; no much larger clone lies one base away.

Each collaborating institution followed its own protocols to collect whole blood in K2EDTA tubes. For TCRbeta analysis, collaborators shipped samples as frozen whole blood, isolated PBMCs, or DNA extracted from either of those sample types. The specimen sequenced was peripheral blood. The TCR sequence derives from a woman aged 45-60 years with active or convalescent COVID-19.

The CDR3 region: CASSNRQDNYGYTF. The DNA sequence follows: TGCGCCAGCAGCAACAGACAGGACAACTATGGCTACACCTTC. The chain couples TRBV5-1 to TRBJ1-2; tentative D gene TRBD1, with 6 bases matching. V loses 4 bases, J loses 2 bases, and the germline ends lie 12 bases apart. The CDR3 covers 14 residues, taking in both the cysteine and the phenylalanine. Of the read, only the CDR3 DNA is kept; its 42 bases are in frame from base 1. From a lookup of the germline V gene, CDR1 and CDR2 are SGHRS and YFSETQ.